In its sample, the clone carrying this T cell receptor beta chain was seen a few times. The antigen remains undetermined. These data originate in a study of beta chain features in type 1 diabetes. Sorted CD4+ subsets: naive, central memory, regulatory, stem cell-like memory (CD45RO/CCR7/CD25/CD127/CD95/CD27 panel). V gave up 7 bases and J gave up 4 bases, with 7 bases separating them. CDR3 length: 11 amino acids. Per the germline V gene, CDR1 is LNHDA and CDR2 is SQIVND (reference sequence). Study outcomes and limitations: Moderate yet significant TCRB CDR3 shortening was seen in Type 1 diabetes patients in all four CD4+ subsets. Patients' naive, central memory and regulatory TCRB repertoires appeared more alike than those of healthy donors.

Reverse transcribing all isolated RNA meant expressed TCRB transcripts were sequenced. TCRdb keeps only in-frame clones here, not all; method: immunoSEQ multiplex PCR. In the table there are over 150,000 clones, approximately 7.9% of which are singletons. The receptor was isolated from a man aged 18 to 35 with type 1 diabetes. The chain uses TRBV19 and TRBJ1-1; unclear D gene. Sequenced input: central memory CD4+ T cells from blood. CDR3 region: CASMRSTEAFF. CDR3 nucleotides: TGTGCCAGTATGAGAAGCACTGAAGCTTTCTTT.